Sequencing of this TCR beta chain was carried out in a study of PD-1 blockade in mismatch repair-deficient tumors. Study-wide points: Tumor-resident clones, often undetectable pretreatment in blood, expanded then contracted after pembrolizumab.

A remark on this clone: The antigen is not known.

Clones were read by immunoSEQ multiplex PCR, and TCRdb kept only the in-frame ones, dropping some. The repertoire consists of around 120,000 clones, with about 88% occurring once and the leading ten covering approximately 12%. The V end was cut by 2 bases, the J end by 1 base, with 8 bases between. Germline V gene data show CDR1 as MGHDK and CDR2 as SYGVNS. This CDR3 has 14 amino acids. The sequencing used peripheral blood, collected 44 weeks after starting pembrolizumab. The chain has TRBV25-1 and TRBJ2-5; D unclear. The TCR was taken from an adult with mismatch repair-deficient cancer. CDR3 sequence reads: CASSETRAQETQYF. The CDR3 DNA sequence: TGTGCCAGCAGTGAAACCAGAGCCCAAGAGACCCAGTACTTC.